The next 14 T cell receptor beta chains were all read from a single sample in a study of early T cells in non-severe SARS-CoV-2 infection. In TCRdb, the 5' RACE reads were re-called with MiXCR into one record per CDR3 protein. The sample comprises 25,000 to 35,000 distinct CDR3 sequences, 6% to 7% of which are singletons, and 30% to 45% rests with the top ten. Specimen: whole blood. The receptors stem from an adult who was a healthcare worker with PCR-confirmed SARS-CoV-2 infection or an uninfected control (not recorded which).

At least ten counts were recorded for this clonotype. The chain joins TRBV12-3 or TRBV12-4 to TRBJ2-2, with D unclear. This CDR3 contains 15 residues. V shed 3 bases and J shed 4 bases, with 12 bases lying between them. The CDR3 DNA reads as TGTGCCAGCAGTTTCAGGCAGGTGGTCACCGGGGAGCTGTTTTTT. Its translation: CASSFRQVVTGELFF.

This clonotype was counted only a few times. The V call is TRBV2, the J call TRBJ1-3; no firm D call. The germline V gene encodes CDR1 SNHLY and CDR2 FYNNEI. V was cut by 2 bases and J by 0 bases, with 5 bases left in between. The CDR3 has 14 amino acids. The CDR3, as DNA: TGTGCCAGCAGTGAATTGAGCTCTGGAAACACCATATATTTT. The encoded protein is CASSELSSGNTIYF.

This clonotype was observed at least ten times. V usage is TRBV12-3 or TRBV12-4 and J usage is TRBJ2-1; 7 nucleotides align to TRBD2. This CDR3 has 15 residues. Trimming removed 6 bases from V and 7 bases from J; junction bases left unmatched: 12. The CDR3 protein is CASSPNPLGGNEQFF. In nucleotides, the CDR3 is TGTGCCAGCAGCCCCAACCCCCTGGGGGGGAATGAGCAGTTCTTC.

At least ten counts were recorded for this clonotype. The chain couples TRBV19 to TRBJ1-2; 7 nucleotides match TRBD1. The CDR3 runs 14 residues. V trimming: 5 bases; J trimming: 2 bases; junction bases outside the gene matches: 5. Per the germline V gene, CDR1 is LNHDA and CDR2 is SQIVND (reference sequence). CDR3 loop: CASSETGRNYGYTF. The CDR3 nucleotides read TGTGCCAGTAGTGAGACAGGGAGGAACTATGGCTACACCTTC.

The rearrangement uses TRBV5-6 and TRBJ1-2; 8 bases agree with TRBD1. CDR3 length: 13 amino acids. Germline trimming cut 1 base from V and 6 bases from J; bases unmatched to any gene: 2. CDR1 is SGHDT and CDR2 is YYEEEE in the germline V gene. The CDR3, as DNA: TGTGCCAGCAGCTTGCAGGGGGCAGATGGCTACACCTTC. This gives the protein CASSLQGADGYTF.

The gene calls are TRBV4-2 and TRBJ1-1; D is ambiguous. The CDR3 sequence is 16 residues long. V lost 1 base and J lost 0, with 12 bases in between. Germline V lookup: CDR1 LGHNA, CDR2 YNFKEQ. CDR3 region: CASSQGSFLVNTEAFF. The CDR3 DNA sequence: TGTGCCAGCAGCCAAGGAAGTTTCCTGGTGAACACTGAAGCTTTCTTT.

This clonotype has ten or more counts. The chain uses TRBV7-9 and TRBJ2-1, with 7 bases identical to TRBD2. The V segment lost 1 base and the J segment 6 bases; nucleotides outside the gene matches: 15. Looked up from germline, CDR1 is SEHNR and CDR2 is FQNEAQ (reference sequence). CDR3 length equals 18 residues. The CDR3 nucleotides read TGTGCCAGCAGCTTAGTAATCGCGGCAGCGGGAAGGGCCAATGAGCAGTTCTTC. Residues: CASSLVIAAAGRANEQFF.

This clonotype was detected ten times or more. The V call is TRBV7-3, the J call TRBJ2-7, with TRBD2 matching over 8 bases. V was clipped by 2 bases and J by 4 bases; unmatched bases: 4. CDR3 length: 14 residues. Per germline, CDR1 SGHTA and CDR2 FQGTGA. The CDR3 loop reads CASSLGGGPYEQYF. CDR3 nucleotide sequence: TGTGCCAGCAGCTTAGGCGGGGGGCCTTACGAGCAGTACTTC. Full variable domain (rest looked up from reference TRBV7-3 and TRBJ2-7): GAGVSQTPSNKVTEKGKYVELRCDPISGHTALYWYRQSLGQGPEFLIYFQGTGAADDSGLPNDRFFAVRPEGSVSTLKIQRTERGDSAVYLCASSLGGGPYEQYFGPGTRLTVT.

This clonotype showed up many times. The rearrangement links TRBV6-5 to TRBJ2-2, with D tentatively TRBD1 (5 bases). Between the trimmed V and J ends, which lost 4 bases and 3 bases, there was a span of 12 bases. Germline V gene sequence: CDR1 MNHEY, CDR2 SVGAGI. CDR3 length equals 15 residues. In nucleotides, the CDR3 is TGTGCCAGCAGTTCGGAAGGGGCGCACACCGGGGAGCTGTTTTTT. It encodes CASSSEGAHTGELFF.

This clonotype was counted at least ten times. V is TRBV10-3 and J is TRBJ2-7, with 10 nucleotides matching TRBD1. Germline CDR1 ENHRY, CDR2 SYGVKD. Trimming at V came to 9 bases and at J to 4 bases, leaving 6 bases not matched to a gene. The CDR3 consists of 13 residues. The DNA of the CDR3 is TGTGCCATATCACCGGGACAGGGGTACGAGCAGTACTTC. Translated, it gives CAISPGQGYEQYF.

This clonotype has a count of ten or more. The V call is TRBV12-3 or TRBV12-4, the J call TRBJ1-1; 10 positions match TRBD1. Trimming at V came to 6 bases and at J to 6 bases, leaving 4 bases not matched to a gene. CDR3 length: 13 amino acids. CDR3 loop: CASRRQGAAEAFF. CDR3 DNA: TGTGCCAGCAGGAGACAGGGGGCAGCTGAAGCTTTCTTT.

This clonotype has ten or more counts. The V and J genes are TRBV27 and TRBJ1-1; 9 nucleotides agree with TRBD1. CDR3 size: 17 residues. The junction had 11 bases not matched to a gene; V was cut back by 5 bases and J by 1 base. The germline gives CDR1 MNHEY, CDR2 SMNVEV (reference sequence). CDR3 DNA sequence: TGTGCCAGCAGTCCATCCCTCCCGGGACAGGGGAACACTGAAGCTTTCTTT. Its translation: CASSPSLPGQGNTEAFF.

Many counts were recorded for this clonotype. The chain carries TRBV7-2 and TRBJ2-4; 10 bases align to TRBD2. CDR1 and CDR2 from the germline V gene are SGHTA and FQGNSA. CDR3 length equals 16 residues. The ends lost 0 bases at V and 8 bases at J; junction bases unmatched: 7. CDR3 loop: CASSLAPLAGEDIQYF. The CDR3 DNA is TGTGCCAGCAGCTTAGCCCCCCTAGCGGGGGAAGACATTCAGTACTTC. The full variable domain, completed using reference TRBV7-2 and TRBJ2-4, is GAGVSQSPSNKVTEKGKDVELRCDPISGHTALYWYRQSLGQGLEFLIYFQGNSAPDKSGLPSDRFSAERTGGSVSTLTIQRTQQEDSAVYLCASSLAPLAGEDIQYFGAGTRLSVL.

This clonotype occurred many times. The J gene is TRBJ2-4, the V gene TRBV20-1; the D gene could be TRBD1 or TRBD2 (5 bases each). The CDR3 runs 13 residues. The germline gives CDR1 DFQATT, CDR2 SNEGSKA (reference sequence). V shed 7 bases and J shed 7 bases, with 17 bases lying between them. CDR3 sequence: CSGFSGLQNIQYF. CDR3 DNA: TGCAGTGGCTTCTCGGGGCTCCAGAACATTCAGTACTTC.